A selection of T cell receptor beta chains follows, all from one sample in a study of CD8+ T cells in alopecia areata. Data came from immunoSEQ multiplex PCR; TCRdb stores just in-frame clones and leaves some out. There are roughly 150,000 clones in the sample; 40% to 60% occur only once, and roughly a fifth lies in the top ten. This sample comprised CD8+ T cells sorted from blood, obtained at week 0. Source of these receptors: a human donor with alopecia areata. Each CDR3 is given without its conserved first and last residue. Fields, in order: J gene, V gene, CDR3 protein.

TRBJ2-1,TRBV7-8,ASSLGNEQF
TRBJ1-2,TRBV30,AWTGGSRDGYT
TRBJ2-2,TRBV6-6,ASSLTDTGELF
TRBJ1-1,TRBV15,ATSPSGGAAEAF
TRBJ1-5,TRBV5-6,ASSLGTGANQPQH
TRBJ1-5,TRBV11-2,ASSLTGESNQPQH
TRBJ2-1,TRBV27,ASSYRGEQF
TRBJ2-7,TRBV11-2,ASSRGQGTGEQY
TRBJ1-1,TRBV30,ARQRGGDAF
TRBJ2-1,TRBV14,ASGLIYNEQF
TRBJ2-1,TRBV4-3,ASSQVPRGAYNEQF
TRBJ2-4,TRBV5-6,ASSLGTGKNIQY
TRBJ2-6,TRBV27,ASRRGVLGYLT
TRBJ1-1,TRBV7-9,ASSLGGRAAF
TRBJ2-7,TRBV4-1,ASSQDAAGGSYEQY
TRBJ2-2,TRBV30,AWGTGISGELF
TRBJ1-5,TRBV29-1,SVVVQVLAQSNQPQH
TRBJ2-3,TRBV30,AWSVLADTQY
TRBJ1-2,TRBV29-1,SVGGTPYGYT
TRBJ1-2,TRBV29-1,SVEDSRTGFYDIDNYGYT
TRBJ2-7,TRBV11-2,ASSPSADYSYEQY
TRBJ1-1,TRBV19,ASSGTGINEAF
TRBJ2-5,TRBV5-6,ASSPGLGTQY
TRBJ2-1,TRBV7-9,ASSLRDFGSYNEQF
TRBJ2-7,TRBV11-2,ASSLTPTGGYEQY